These 20 T cell receptor beta chains were sequenced from one sample in a study of Tregs in tolerant kidney transplant recipients. Assay used: immunoSEQ multiplex PCR; TCRdb lists only in-frame clones, some missing. The sample contains roughly 250,000 clones, 80% to 85% of which appear only once. Material: CD4+ T cells from blood. These receptors came from a human donor in good health.

The chain recombines TRBV7-9 with TRBJ1-2; D remains unclear. This CDR3 has 18 residues. The germline CDR1 and CDR2 sequences are SEHNR and FQNEAQ (reference sequence). Trimming took 4 bases from V and 6 from J, leaving 27 bases between them. The CDR3 region has the DNA TGTGCCAGCAGCTCCAAACTTAGGGCGGCTGGCTCCATACATGGCTACACCTTC. Amino acid sequence: CASSSKLRAAGSIHGYTF.

This sequence joins TRBV19 and TRBJ2-1; possible D gene TRBD1, 6 bases. Germline values: CDR1 LNHDA, CDR2 SQIVND (reference sequence). The V gene lost 5 bases and the J gene lost 8 bases, with 25 bases spanning the gap. This CDR3 region has 17 residues. CDR3 loop: CASSARDTLGEVDEQFF. The CDR3 nucleotides read TGTGCCAGTAGTGCCCGGGACACACTGGGAGAGGTAGATGAGCAGTTCTTC.

The chain links TRBV7-8 to TRBJ2-1, with 14 bases lining up with TRBD2. Germline loops: CDR1 SGHVS, CDR2 FQNEAQ. CDR3 length equals 17 residues. V lost 1 base and J lost 4; bases outside the gene matches: 3. Here the CDR3 reads CASSLVGTSGGYNEQFF. The CDR3 DNA sequence: TGTGCCAGCAGCTTAGTGGGGACTAGCGGGGGATACAATGAGCAGTTCTTC.

V and J are TRBV5-1 and TRBJ1-1; 8 bases are a match to TRBD1. The ends lost 4 bases at V and 1 base at J; junction bases unmatched: 6. The germline V gene encodes CDR1 SGHRS and CDR2 YFSETQ. The CDR3 sequence is 15 residues long. Here the CDR3 DNA reads TGCGCCAGCAGCAAATCCGGGACAGGGAACACTGAAGCTTTCTTT. The encoded protein is CASSKSGTGNTEAFF. The whole variable domain, remainder taken from reference TRBV5-1 and TRBJ1-1, is KAGVTQTPRYLIKTRGQQVTLSCSPISGHRSVSWYQQTPGQGLQFLFEYFSETQRNKGNFPGRFSGRQFSNSRSEMNVSTLELGDSALYLCASSKSGTGNTEAFFGQGTRLTVV.

The V call is TRBV2, the J call TRBJ2-7; D not resolved. V was shortened by 5 bases and J by 0 bases, with 17 bases between the two germline ends. Per germline, CDR1 SNHLY and CDR2 FYNNEI. This CDR3 is built from 16 residues. In DNA, the CDR3 is TGTGCCAGCAGTATTCAAGGGCAGCTGAGCTCCTACGAGCAGTACTTC. Translation: CASSIQGQLSSYEQYF.

The chain has TRBV5-6 and TRBJ1-2; tentative D call: TRBD1 (5 bases). Germline V CDR1 and CDR2: SGHDT, YYEEEE. The CDR3 totals 14 residues. V was shortened by 0 bases and J by 6 bases, with 12 bases between the two germline ends. Here the CDR3 DNA reads TGTGCCAGCAGCTTGGCCTTGGGGCCAGATGGCTACACCTTC. Translation: CASSLALGPDGYTF.

This clone was seen once. The chain combines TRBV6-5 with TRBJ2-7; weak D call: TRBD2 (6 bases). This CDR3 has 12 amino acids. Per the germline V gene, CDR1 is MNHEY and CDR2 is SVGAGI. The germline V and J ends were trimmed by 6 bases and 4 bases, with 10 bases remaining between them. The CDR3 bases are TGTGCCAGCAGCGGGAGAGGGTACGAGCAGTACTTC. It translates to CASSGRGYEQYF.

The V call is TRBV6-5, the J call TRBJ2-7; possibly TRBD2 for D (5 bases). The CDR3 covers 14 residues. Trimming shortened V by 6 bases and J by 3 bases, and 15 bases separated the two germline ends. The germline V gene has CDR1 MNHEY and CDR2 SVGAGI. Here the CDR3 reads CASRFGLLGYEQYF. DNA of the CDR3: TGTGCCAGCAGGTTTGGACTTCTGGGCTACGAGCAGTACTTC.

The genes are TRBV12-5 and TRBJ2-5; no definite D call. The V and J ends lost 5 bases and 3 bases respectively, with 10 bases between them. Germline V CDR1 and CDR2: LGHNT, FRNRAP. CDR3 size: 13 residues. The CDR3 loop reads CASGPELKETQYF. Here the CDR3 DNA reads TGTGCTAGTGGTCCTGAGCTTAAAGAGACCCAGTACTTC.

The chain combines TRBV7-2 with TRBJ1-4, with a weak D call TRBD1 (5 bases). The CDR3 is made up of 14 amino acids. In germline, CDR1 is SGHTA, CDR2 FQGNSA. Deletions cut 3 bases from V and 8 bases from J, with 13 bases between. The CDR3 DNA sequence: TGTGCCAGCAGCTTTAGCCAGGGATGGGAAAAACTGTTTTTT. Translation: CASSFSQGWEKLFF.

As to this clone: A read error may account for a junction end that differs from germline. The V call is TRBV7-7, the J call TRBJ1-2; 9 nucleotides align to TRBD1. Germline V gene lookup returns CDR1 SSHAT and CDR2 FNYEAQ (reference sequence). There are 15 residues in the CDR3. As DNA, the CDR3 is TGTGCTAGCAGCTTCGTCGACAGGGGGGGCTATGGCTACACCTTC. Translation gives CASSFVDRGGYGYTF. Supplemented by reference TRBV7-7 and TRBJ1-2, the full variable domain reads GAGVSQSPRYKVTKRGQDVTLRCDPISSHATLYWYQQALGQGPEFLTYFNYEAQPDKSGLPSDRFSAERPEGSISTLTIQRTEQRDSAMYRCASSFVDRGGYGYTFGSGTRLTVV.

Written as DNA, the CDR3 is TGTGCTAGTGGTGATGGACAGGGGGGCGGGGAGCTGTTTTTT. Protein: CASGDGQGGGELFF. J is TRBJ2-2 and V is TRBV12-5; 10 nucleotides agree with TRBD1. The CDR3 spans 14 residues. Germline assignment: CDR1 LGHNT and CDR2 FRNRAP. V lost 5 bases to trimming and J lost 7 bases; unmatched junction nucleotides: 4.

The chain combines TRBV7-9 with TRBJ1-4, with D unclear. The CDR3 is made up of 14 amino acids. V was pared by 3 bases and J by 0 bases, with 5 bases between. The germline CDR1 and CDR2 sequences are SEHNR and FQNEAQ (reference sequence). As DNA, the CDR3 is TGTGCCAGCAGCTTCACTTCAACTAATGAAAAACTGTTTTTT. Residues: CASSFTSTNEKLFF.

This sequence joins TRBV10-1 and TRBJ1-4; maybe TRBD1 (5 bases). The V gene lost 7 bases and the J gene lost 8 bases, with 17 bases spanning the gap. Germline CDR1 is WNHNN and CDR2 is SYGVQD (reference sequence). This CDR3 region has 14 residues. CDR3 in DNA: TGCGCCAGCACCCCGGGGCCCTCAGCGGAAAAACTGTTTTTT. It encodes CASTPGPSAEKLFF.

The CDR3 DNA reads as TGTGCCAGCAGCGTAGTCAGCAATCAGCCCCAGCATTTT. Residues: CASSVVSNQPQHF. This rearrangement joins TRBV9 to TRBJ1-5; D is unclear. This CDR3 has 13 amino acids. Per germline, CDR1 SGDLS and CDR2 YYNGEE. V dropped 0 bases and J dropped 1 base, with 2 bases sitting between them. The variable domain in full, with the rest retrieved from reference TRBV9 and TRBJ1-5, is DSGVTQTPKHLITATGQRVTLRCSPRSGDLSVYWYQQSLDQGLQFLIQYYNGEERAKGNILERFSAQQFPDLHSELNLSSLELGDSALYFCASSVVSNQPQHFGDGTRLSIL.

The chain uses TRBV29-1 and TRBJ2-7; 8 nucleotides agree with TRBD1. The trim removed 6 bases at V and 4 bases at J, leaving 11 bases unmatched. Germline V gene sequence: CDR1 SQVTM, CDR2 ANQGSEA. CDR3 length equals 14 residues. The DNA for the CDR3 is TGCAGCGTCTATTCCGGGACAGGACTTTACGAGCAGTACTTC. Protein sequence: CSVYSGTGLYEQYF.

This chain links TRBV7-6 with TRBJ2-1; D is unresolved. Per the germline V gene, CDR1 is SGHVS and CDR2 is FNYEAQ. Between the trimmed V and J ends, which lost 1 base and 0 bases, there was a span of 13 bases. The CDR3 covers 17 residues. CDR3 sequence reads: CASSLDTYSSSYNEQFF. DNA for the CDR3: TGTGCCAGCAGCTTAGATACCTACAGTAGCTCCTACAATGAGCAGTTCTTC.

The chain combines TRBV6-5 with TRBJ1-3; 8 bases map to TRBD1. Per the germline V gene, CDR1 is MNHEY and CDR2 is SVGAGI. There are 14 residues in the CDR3. Trimming at V came to 4 bases and at J to 2 bases, leaving 1 base not matched to a gene. CDR3 nucleotide sequence: TGTGCCAGCAGTTCCAGGGGGCCTGGAAACACCATATATTTT. This gives the protein CASSSRGPGNTIYF.

The count of this clone is one. The chain combines TRBV5-5 with TRBJ2-5; 8 nucleotides agree with TRBD2. The CDR3 extends over 15 amino acids. The ends lost 4 bases at V and 4 bases at J; junction bases unmatched: 9. CDR1 and CDR2 from the germline V gene are SGHKS and YYEKEE (reference sequence). CDR3: CASSIRGGPPETQYF. DNA for the CDR3: TGTGCCAGCAGCATACGGGGGGGGCCGCCAGAGACCCAGTACTTC.

The rearrangement joins TRBV7-6 to TRBJ2-3; 10 nucleotides match TRBD2. After removal of 2 bases from V and 4 bases from J, the junction contained 3 bases not matched to a gene. Germline assignment: CDR1 SGHVS and CDR2 FNYEAQ. There are 15 residues in the CDR3. CDR3 in amino acids: CASSLPSGGADTQYF. The DNA for the CDR3 is TGTGCCAGCAGCTTACCTAGCGGGGGAGCAGATACGCAGTATTTT.